These 9 T cell receptor beta chains originate from one sample sequenced in a study of blood T cell repertoires in COVID-19. Sequenced by immunoSEQ multiplex PCR; TCRdb stores in-frame clones only, minus some. The sample lists 35,000 to 50,000 clones, about 87% occurring once. The sample comprised peripheral blood. All receptors come from a human donor in a cohort sampled during active COVID-19.

The chain uses TRBV2 and TRBJ1-1; D unclear. Germline CDR1 reads SNHLY; CDR2 reads FYNNEI. Trimming removed 11 bases from V and 6 bases from J, with 13 bases in between. The CDR3 is made up of 11 amino acids. CDR3 in DNA: TGTGCCTCCTCCCCGCAGTCTGAAGCTTTCTTT. Its protein is CASSPQSEAFF.

This rearrangement joins TRBV11-2 to TRBJ2-5, with 7 positions matching TRBD2. The CDR3 sequence is 15 residues long. The V segment lost 2 bases and the J segment 2 bases; nucleotides outside the gene matches: 5. Germline loops: CDR1 SGHAT, CDR2 FQNNGV. This CDR3 is CASSLSSGSQETQYF. CDR3 DNA sequence: TGTGCCAGCAGCTTATCTAGCGGCAGTCAAGAGACCCAGTACTTC.

This chain connects TRBV5-4 to TRBJ2-3; a weak D match, TRBD1 (6 bases). This CDR3 spans 15 amino acids. V was trimmed by 3 bases and J by 2 bases, leaving 13 bases between them. Germline CDR1 reads SGHNT; CDR2 reads YYREEE (reference sequence). The chain's CDR3 is CASSSNREYTDTQYF. The CDR3 DNA reads TGTGCCAGCAGCTCAAACAGGGAATACACAGATACGCAGTATTTT. Together with reference TRBV5-4 and TRBJ2-3, the CDR3 gives the full variable domain: ETGVTQSPTHLIKTRGQQVTLRCSSQSGHNTVSWYQQALGQGPQFIFQYYREEENGRGNFPPRFSGLQFPNYSSELNVNALELDDSALYLCASSSNREYTDTQYFGPGTRLTVL.

The chain combines TRBV4-3 with TRBJ1-2; D is possibly TRBD1 (5 bases). The CDR3 has 14 amino acids. CDR1 LGHNA and CDR2 YSLEER come from the germline V gene. V was trimmed by 0 bases and J by 3 bases, leaving 8 bases between them. The CDR3 DNA sequence: TGCGCCAGCAGCCAAGAAGGGGTCGACTATGGCTACACCTTC. It is translated as CASSQEGVDYGYTF.

The J gene is TRBJ2-1, the V gene TRBV7-2; 8 bases are shared with TRBD2. The CDR3 covers 16 residues. The V and J ends lost 0 bases and 3 bases, in that order; junction bases with no gene match: 4. Germline V gives CDR1 SGHTA, CDR2 FQGNSA. CDR3 bases: TGTGCCAGCAGCTTAGCGCCGGGGGGGCGCTACAATGAGCAGTTCTTC. As protein: CASSLAPGGRYNEQFF.

This clone was detected only once. The J gene is TRBJ2-7, the V gene TRBV7-9; 7 bases agree with TRBD1. CDR3 size: 15 residues. Germline CDR1 is SEHNR and CDR2 is FQNEAQ (reference sequence). Losses at the gene ends were 5 bases for V and 4 bases for J; bases not matched to a gene: 11. The CDR3 loop is CASSGRTGKIYEQYF. CDR3 DNA sequence: TGTGCCAGCAGCGGTCGGACAGGAAAGATATACGAGCAGTACTTC.

A single count supports this clone. The J gene is TRBJ2-1, the V gene TRBV11-2, with D perhaps matching TRBD1 (6 bases). Germline-derived CDR1 and CDR2 are SGHAT and FQNNGV. This CDR3 spans 16 amino acids. V was shortened by 5 bases and J by 2 bases, with 16 bases between the two germline ends. The CDR3 spells CASSPLIQGPYNEQFF. The CDR3, as DNA: TGTGCCAGCAGCCCGTTAATACAGGGCCCCTACAATGAGCAGTTCTTC.

This clone appeared once. This chain links TRBV9 with TRBJ2-7; D remains unclear. Between the trimmed V and J ends, which lost 0 bases and 5 bases, there was a span of 18 bases. Germline V gives CDR1 SGDLS, CDR2 YYNGEE. The CDR3 is made up of 16 amino acids. As DNA, the CDR3 is TGTGCCAGCAGCGTAGCTACCAGCGCTGAGTTGAACGAGCAGTACTTC. It specifies CASSVATSAELNEQYF.

J is TRBJ1-2 and V is TRBV6-4; 10 bases are a match to TRBD1. The junction had 12 bases not matched to a gene; V was cut back by 6 bases and J by 8 bases. The CDR3 is 15 residues long. Germline CDR1 and CDR2: MRHNA and SNTAGT. The CDR3 nucleotides read TGTGCCAGCAGCACATGGACAGGGGGACGAGGCGGCTACACCTTC. Translation: CASSTWTGGRGGYTF.